This T cell receptor (beta chain) was documented in a study of blood T cells in healthy people across ages. The study, taken as a whole, reports: Donor CMV status, an unknown factor, possibly confounded changes in expanded clonotypes.

Donors were healthy Caucasian individuals from Russia aged about 6 to 100. PCR was performed a second time for about 7 to 11 cycles using a sample-barcoded 5' primer and a J-beta primer mix. TCRdb analysed the 5' RACE reads with MiXCR anew, one entry per CDR3 protein. The data show just under 900,000 distinct CDR3 sequences, 29% seen once. The CDR3 contains 16 residues. The V gene's germline CDR1 is LNHNV and CDR2 YYDKDF (reference sequence). V was pared by 3 bases and J by 4 bases, with 16 bases between. The sample holds many counts of this clonotype. The antigen remains undetermined. V is TRBV15 and J is TRBJ1-5; D might be TRBD1 (5 bases). Sequencing was carried out using blood. The receptor's source is a woman older than 75 in good health. The CDR3 nucleotides read TGTGCCACCAGCAGTTTCTTTAGGGACCCAAATCAGCCCCAGCATTTT. It yields the protein CATSSFFRDPNQPQHF.